The text below deals with one T cell receptor (beta chain). Its antigen is unidentified. This entry is derived from a study of early T cells in non-severe SARS-CoV-2 infection. Turning to the study itself: Unsorted whole blood bulk RNA was sequenced, with unpaired chains. The study's findings and limits: VDJdb matching, biased toward anti-spike CD8 responses, missed private and CD4 specificities.

TCRdb passed the 5' RACE reads through MiXCR, listing each CDR3 protein once. The table records 35,000 to 40,000 distinct CDR3 sequences, approximately 4.6% of them present only once. The receptor was derived from an adult who was a healthcare worker with PCR-confirmed SARS-CoV-2 infection or an uninfected control (not recorded which). Material: whole blood.

This chain's CDR3 is CSARSESHTDTQYF. The CDR3 bases are TGCAGTGCTAGATCAGAGAGCCACACAGATACGCAGTATTTT. The genes are TRBV20-1 and TRBJ2-3; D not certain. The germline V gene has CDR1 DFQATT and CDR2 SNEGSKA (reference sequence). The CDR3 extends over 14 amino acids. Trimming removed 2 bases from V and 2 bases from J, with 11 bases in between.